This TCR beta chain was recovered during a study of cytomegalovirus exposure and HLA in healthy donors. Regarding the study as a whole: An apparent linkage of common viral pathogens to several of the most significant clusters emerged in a later analysis.

This clone was recorded once. Antigen unknown. This PCR relied on a set of 60 Vbeta primers and 13 Jbeta primers. The data were produced by immunoSEQ multiplex PCR, yet TCRdb's version contains in-frame clones alone and is incomplete. The sample consists of roughly 150,000 clones, about 88% of them appearing once. Sequenced: PBMCs. This TCR was recovered from a man aged 30 to 45 in good health and CMV-seropositive.

The CDR3 spells CASSAIDRGQMHEQFF. The CDR3 nucleotides read TGTGCCAGCAGCGCTATTGACAGGGGGCAGATGCATGAGCAGTTCTTC. The chain joins TRBV21-1 to TRBJ2-1; whether TRBD1, the table's D call, matches the DNA was not checked. TRBV21-1 is a pseudogene locus. The CDR3 length is 16 residues.